This paragraph covers one T cell receptor beta chain sequence. These data come from a study of blood T cell repertoires in COVID-19. Study details: Samples of COVID-19 (acute and convalescent) were obtained from the United States, Italy and Spain. T cells, B-cell-depleted T cells, or PBMCs supplied cDNA or gDNA.

In the original workflow: Counts of nucleated cells, estimated from reference gene primer amplification, were obtained. Measured with immunoSEQ multiplex PCR; TCRdb has only the in-frame clones, and not every one. V, J and clone size derive from that table, while D and trimming were established from the DNA sequence. The sample lists more than 85,000 clones; nearly 90% were seen once. Germline V gene sequence: CDR1 WNHNN, CDR2 SYGVQD (reference sequence). The V gene lost 2 bases and the J gene lost 9 bases, with 11 bases spanning the gap. There are 13 residues in the CDR3. The origin of this receptor is a man aged 70-80 years with acute or convalescent COVID-19. The specimen was peripheral blood. This chain joins TRBV10-1 and TRBJ2-1; perhaps TRBD1 as D (5 bases). The CDR3 DNA sequence: TGCGCCAGCAGTGAGAAGGGGTGGAGTGAGCAGTTCTTC. This translates into CASSEKGWSEQFF.